This T cell receptor (beta chain) was recovered during a study of blood T cell repertoires in COVID-19. Study-wide context: COVID-19 samples collected from the United States, Italy and Spain covered acute and convalescent phases. T cells, B-cell-depleted T cells, or PBMCs provided the cDNA or gDNA that served as material.

This clone occurred once. Trimming took 2 bases from V and 7 from J, leaving 14 bases between them. Germline-derived CDR1 and CDR2 are SNHLY and FYNNEI. The CDR3 totals 14 residues. Per the study methods: Estimates of nucleated cell counts were drawn from the amplification of reference gene primers. Sequencing was performed with immunoSEQ multiplex PCR; in TCRdb, only in-frame clones are kept and a portion is missing. V, J and clone size are those of that table, while D and trimming were read from the DNA. The data hold 43,000 or so clones, with about nine tenths observed a single time. The clonotype comes from a man between 60 and 75 years old with active or convalescent COVID-19. V and J are TRBV2 and TRBJ1-2; D unresolved. Sequencing was performed on peripheral blood. CDR3 sequence: CASSEQEGIGGYTF. DNA for the CDR3: TGTGCCAGCAGTGAACAGGAGGGTATTGGTGGCTACACCTTC.